This T cell receptor beta chain was documented in a study of spatial heterogeneity in lung cancer. Every TCR cDNA molecule bore a unique molecular identifier. TCRdb passed the 5' RACE reads through MiXCR, listing each CDR3 protein once. This sample has more than 80,000 distinct CDR3 sequences, with approximately 12% found just once. This clonotype has ten or more counts. The time point: sample taken at primary tumor resection. Whole RNA, isolated from tumor, nontumor lung or frozen PBMC, was sequenced without prior sorting. Patients with untreated early-stage non-small cell lung cancer, numbering more than 55, were the donors. Material: PBMCs, obtained at surgery. The receptor was derived from a male donor with early-stage non-small cell lung cancer.

CDR3 in amino acids: CASSFWTGGSGANVLTF. The CDR3 bases are TGTGCCAGCAGTTTTTGGACAGGAGGCTCTGGGGCCAACGTCCTGACTTTC. This chain joins TRBV28 and TRBJ2-6, with 7 bases aligning to TRBD1. The CDR3 contains 17 residues. The trim removed 3 bases at V and 0 bases at J, leaving 5 bases unmatched. CDR1 MDHEN and CDR2 SYDVKM come from the germline V gene.